The rows below give T cell receptor beta chains drawn from one sample of a study of blood T cell repertoires in COVID-19. The protocol was immunoSEQ multiplex PCR, while the TCRdb copy is restricted to in-frame clones and leaves out a portion. Of about 210,000 clones listed, just over 90% are singletons. Sequenced: peripheral blood. The receptors stem from a man aged 25-45 years with acute or convalescent COVID-19. CDR3s include the opening cysteine and the closing phenylalanine or tryptophan. D genes are given only for firm matches. Rows give clone size only sometimes, using once, few, many, or a class for an expanded clone.

size	D	V	J	DNA	CDR3
-	TRBD1	TRBV6-4	TRBJ1-1	TGTGCCAGCAGTGACAGGGGGCGGCAGTTCTTT	CASSDRGRQFF
-	TRBD1	TRBV11-3	TRBJ1-1	TGTGCCAGCAGCTTGACAGGGGAAGTCACTGAAGCTTTCTTT	CASSLTGEVTEAFF
many	-	TRBV28	TRBJ1-4	TGTGCCAGCAGTTTAACCCGTTTCGCCAGGGAAGACGAAAAACTGTTTTTT	CASSLTRFAREDEKLFF
-	TRBD1	TRBV15	TRBJ1-1	TGTGCCACCAGCAAGGGTGGCAGGGGGCGGGGTTCAGAAGCTTTCTTT	CATSKGGRGRGSEAFF
-	-	TRBV10-3	TRBJ1-6	TGTGCCATCAGTGAACAGGGAAGCTCCTATAATTCACCCCTCCACTTT	CAISEQGSSYNSPLHF
-	-	TRBV27	TRBJ2-2	TGTGCCAGCTGCCTGCGGGGCCCGGAGACCGGGGAGCTGTTTTTT	CASCLRGPETGELFF
-	-	TRBV28	TRBJ1-5	TGTGCCAGCAGTTTATATGGGAGGGGCCTTAGCAATCAGCCCCAGCATTTT	CASSLYGRGLSNQPQHF
few	-	TRBV3-1/TRBV3-2	TRBJ1-3	TGTGCCAGCAGCCAAGTTGGCTCCTCTGGAAACACCATATATTTT	CASSQVGSSGNTIYF
-	TRBD1	TRBV10-3	TRBJ1-2	TGTGCCATCAGTCCAGGGGGCTCGGGCTACACCTTC	CAISPGGSGYTF
once	TRBD2	TRBV2	TRBJ2-7	TGTGCCACGAGGCCTAGCGGTCTTGGGGGCTACGAGCAGTACTTC	CATRPSGLGGYEQYF
-	-	TRBV5-8	TRBJ1-5	TGTGCCAGCAGCTCAAAGCGGCAGCCCCAGCATTTT	CASSSKRQPQHF
-	TRBD1	TRBV28	TRBJ1-2	TGTGCCAGCAGTTTAACCGGGACAGGGTATGGCTACACCTTC	CASSLTGTGYGYTF
-	TRBD2	TRBV11-1	TRBJ2-7	TGTGCCAGCAGCTTTCCGGAGCGGGGCTTCTACGAGCAGTACTTC	CASSFPERGFYEQYF
-	-	TRBV4-1	TRBJ2-7	TGCGCCAGCAGCCAATTTACAAGTACCTACGAGCAGTACTTC	CASSQFTSTYEQYF
-	-	TRBV4-1	TRBJ2-7	TGCGCCAGCAGCCTCCAGAACGGGGACGAGCAGTACTTC	CASSLQNGDEQYF
-	-	TRBV28	TRBJ1-1	TGTGCCAGCAGTCTCGGGGGAGGGTTGGACACTGAAGCTTTCTTT	CASSLGGGLDTEAFF
-	-	TRBV28	TRBJ1-6	TGTGCCAGCTCTGGGGGCAATTCACCCCTCCACTTT	CASSGGNSPLHF
-	-	TRBV4-2	TRBJ2-3	TGTGCCAGCAGCCAAGACGAGCGCGGCACAGATACGCAGTATTTT	CASSQDERGTDTQYF
-	-	TRBV6-4	TRBJ1-2	TGTGCCAGCAGTGCTTATTATGGAGGCCACTATGGCTACACCTTC	CASSAYYGGHYGYTF
-	TRBD1	TRBV27	TRBJ2-7	TGTGCCAGCAGGTCGCTAACACAGGGGATAAAATACGAGCAGTACTTC	CASRSLTQGIKYEQYF
-	TRBD1	TRBV10-3	TRBJ2-7	TGTGCCATCAGGAGGGGACAGGGAGTTTTCGAGCAGTACTTC	CAIRRGQGVFEQYF
once	-	TRBV11-3	TRBJ1-1	TGTGCCAGCGGTGGAAGTCCGGGGTTCGAAGCTTTCTTT	CASGGSPGFEAFF
-	TRBD1	TRBV7-9	TRBJ1-2	TGTGCCAGCAGCTTGGGACAGGGGCCTAACTATGGCTACACCTTC	CASSLGQGPNYGYTF
-	TRBD1	TRBV4-2	TRBJ2-7	TGTGCCAGCAGCCAAGAGGGACAGATCTACGAGCAGTACTTC	CASSQEGQIYEQYF
-	TRBD1	TRBV5-1	TRBJ1-5	TGCGCCAGCAGCTTTGAGGGGGCCGGCAATCAGCCCCAGCATTTT	CASSFEGAGNQPQHF
-	TRBD2	TRBV29-1	TRBJ2-7	TGCAGCGTTGAAGATCAGCGGGACGGTACCTACGAGCAGTACTTC	CSVEDQRDGTYEQYF
-	-	TRBV28	TRBJ1-5	TGTGCCAGCAGGACTAATGGGGGAGGCCAGCCCCAGCATTTT	CASRTNGGGQPQHF
once	-	TRBV19	TRBJ2-6	TGTGCCAGTAGTACGAGGGGGTCTGGGGCCAACGTCCTGACTTTC	CASSTRGSGANVLTF
-	TRBD1	TRBV2	TRBJ2-3	TGTGCCAGCAGTGAACCCCGACAGGGGCCGAAGATTTTTTTT	CASSEPRQGPKIFF
-	-	TRBV30	TRBJ1-2	TGTGCCTGGAGTGTAGACAGATTATATGGCTACACCTTC	CAWSVDRLYGYTF
-	-	TRBV11-2	TRBJ2-5	TGTGCCAGCAGCCCCCCCCGGTATTTAGCATCGGGGACCCAGTACTTC	CASSPPRYLASGTQYF
-	-	TRBV7-9	TRBJ1-1	TGTGCCAGCAGCTTAGCCAGGGGAGCCTTGAACACTGAAGCTTTCTTT	CASSLARGALNTEAFF
-	-	TRBV5-1	TRBJ2-3	TGCGCCAGCAGCTTGGTCCGCGGGTCTACCACAGATACGCAGTATTTT	CASSLVRGSTTDTQYF
-	-	TRBV6-5	TRBJ1-2	TGTGCCAGCAGTTACGGGGGCCAATCTCACTATGGCTACACCTTC	CASSYGGQSHYGYTF
-	TRBD1	TRBV5-1	TRBJ2-5	TGCGCCAGCAGTGACAGGGATTGGGAGACCCAGTACTTC	CASSDRDWETQYF
-	TRBD2	TRBV11-2	TRBJ2-7	TGTGCCAGCAGCCCCGGGAGGATCCCAAACTCCTACGAGCAGTACTTC	CASSPGRIPNSYEQYF
-	TRBD1	TRBV6-6	TRBJ1-6	TGTGCCAGCACCCCTGTCGGGACAGGGATCAATTCACCCCTCCACTTT	CASTPVGTGINSPLHF
-	TRBD1	TRBV3-1/TRBV3-2	TRBJ2-7	TGTGCCAGCAGCCAATTGGGACAGGGGTTATACGAGCAGTACTTC	CASSQLGQGLYEQYF
-	TRBD2	TRBV5-4	TRBJ2-3	TGTGCCAGCAGCGAATCCGGGACTAGCCTGTATTTT	CASSESGTSLYF
-	-	TRBV19	TRBJ1-2	TGTGCCAGTAGTATAGTCGTTAACTATGGCTACACCTTC	CASSIVVNYGYTF
-	-	TRBV10-3	TRBJ2-7	TGTGCCATCAGTGAGCGAGAACAGGGGGGGTACGAGCAGTACTTC	CAISEREQGGYEQYF
-	TRBD2	TRBV11-3	TRBJ2-1	TGTGCCAGCAGCTGGGGTCGAGCGGGGGCCACCAATGAGCAGTTCTTC	CASSWGRAGATNEQFF
-	-	TRBV12-3/TRBV12-4	TRBJ1-2	TGTGCCAGCAGTCTTACAGGGACCGGCTACACCTTC	CASSLTGTGYTF
-	TRBD1	TRBV4-1	TRBJ1-5	TGCGCCAGCAGCCAAATCCAGGGGGCAATCTCTCAGCCCCAGCATTTT	CASSQIQGAISQPQHF
-	TRBD1	TRBV9	TRBJ2-2	TGTGCCAGCAGCGCACTACAGGGGGCAGGCACCGGGGAGCTGTTTTTT	CASSALQGAGTGELFF
-	TRBD2	TRBV19	TRBJ2-3	TGTGCCAGTAGCCCGACTAGCGGGGGGATCACAGATACGCAGTATTTT	CASSPTSGGITDTQYF
-	-	TRBV27	TRBJ2-7	TGTGCCAGCAGTTTATCGGGAGGCTACGAGCAGTACTTC	CASSLSGGYEQYF
-	TRBD1	TRBV28	TRBJ2-7	TGTGCCACCCAGGGGGTCGACGAGCAGTACTTC	CATQGVDEQYF
few	TRBD1	TRBV5-1	TRBJ1-1	TGCGCCAGCAGCGCGGTTGGACAGGGTTGGACTGAAGCTTTCTTT	CASSAVGQGWTEAFF
-	-	TRBV3-1/TRBV3-2	TRBJ2-6	TGTGCCAGCAGCCTGCGCGGCTCTGGGGCCAACGTCCTGACTTTC	CASSLRGSGANVLTF